Each of the 12 T cell receptor beta chains below was sequenced from the same sample in a study of regulatory T cells in long-lasting Graves disease. The time point was: persistent/refractory GD, antithyroid drugs over 5 years with positive TRAb. From PBMCs, RNA was extracted and then used to make the TCR library. TCR beta libraries were built with iRepertoire HTBI primers and Arm-PCR of CDR3 regions. MiXCR, applied by TCRdb to the multiplex PCR reads, yields one record per CDR3 protein. The sample lists 650,000 to 850,000 distinct CDR3 sequences, approximately 29% seen once, with 40% to 50% in the top ten. The source was peripheral blood mononuclear cells (PBMCs), collected when the disease was refractory, from a patient treated with antithyroid drugs. The source of these receptors is a female donor with Graves disease.

The rearrangement uses TRBV7-2 and TRBJ1-5, with D maybe TRBD1 (6 bases). V was clipped by 0 bases and J by 7 bases, with 16 bases between them. In germline, CDR1 is SGHTA, CDR2 FQGNSA. The CDR3 length is 16 residues. The CDR3 DNA reads as TGTGCCAGCAGCTTAGCCGGGGCAGGGGTGACGCAGCCCCAGCATTTT. As protein: CASSLAGAGVTQPQHF.

This clonotype has ten or more counts. The V and J genes are TRBV2 and TRBJ2-7; D unclear. This CDR3 has 11 amino acids. Trimming pared 5 bases from V and 6 bases from J, leaving 8 bases between. Looked up from germline, CDR1 is SNHLY and CDR2 is FYNNEI. As DNA, the CDR3 is TGTGCCAGCAGTTTCAGTTTCGAGCAGTACTTC. It yields the protein CASSFSFEQYF.

This chain links TRBV12-3 or TRBV12-4 with TRBJ2-7, with TRBD1 matching over 8 bases. V dropped 7 bases and J dropped 7; count of bases not matched to a gene: 9. There are 13 residues in the CDR3. The CDR3 here is CASTTGGRGEQYF. In DNA, the CDR3 is TGTGCCAGCACCACAGGGGGGCGAGGTGAGCAGTACTTC.

This chain joins TRBV7-9 and TRBJ2-7; the D is unclear. CDR3 length: 12 residues. V gave up 3 bases and J gave up 7 bases, with 10 bases separating them. The V gene's germline CDR1 is SEHNR and CDR2 FQNEAQ (reference sequence). CDR3 in amino acids: CASSFEVREQYF. CDR3 in DNA: TGTGCCAGCAGCTTTGAGGTGCGGGAGCAGTACTTC.

This chain links TRBV20-1 with TRBJ1-2, with D hard to call. The CDR3 is made up of 15 amino acids. Trimming stripped 0 bases from V and 4 bases from J, with 15 bases between. Germline V gives CDR1 DFQATT, CDR2 SNEGSKA (reference sequence). CDR3 nucleotide sequence: TGCAGTGCTAGAGATGTCGGGGTACCCTCCTATGGCTACACCTTC. This encodes CSARDVGVPSYGYTF.

The chain uses TRBV27 and TRBJ2-5, with 7 nucleotides matching TRBD1. Germline values: CDR1 MNHEY, CDR2 SMNVEV (reference sequence). Trimming at V came to 6 bases and at J to 1 base, leaving 2 bases not matched to a gene. This CDR3 spans 13 amino acids. CDR3 region: CASRGGSQETQYF. Written as DNA, the CDR3 is TGTGCCAGCAGAGGGGGCAGCCAAGAGACCCAGTACTTC.

The J gene is TRBJ1-2, the V gene TRBV11-2; the match to TRBD1 covers 7 bases. Germline CDR1 is SGHAT and CDR2 is FQNNGV. The CDR3 covers 15 residues. The junction had 10 bases not matched to a gene; V was cut back by 5 bases and J by 4 bases. The DNA of the CDR3 is TGTGCCAGCAGCATCGACCAGGGGGTCGGCTATGGCTACACCTTC. Protein sequence: CASSIDQGVGYGYTF.

This clonotype occurred many times. The chain couples TRBV7-3 to TRBJ2-7, with D unresolved. Germline V lookup: CDR1 SGHTA, CDR2 FQGTGA. The V end lost 8 bases, the J end lost 3 bases, and 8 bases lay between the germline ends. There are 11 residues in the CDR3. CDR3 in amino acids: CASVHHYEQYF. Written as DNA, the CDR3 is TGTGCCAGCGTACACCACTACGAGCAGTACTTC.

In this sample, this clonotype turned up a few times. This CDR3 reads CSVDNVRLNTEAFF. CDR3 nucleotide sequence: TGCAGCGTTGACAATGTACGGCTGAACACTGAAGCTTTCTTT. V and J are TRBV29-1 and TRBJ1-1; D not resolved. V lost 3 bases and J lost 0, with 11 bases in between. This CDR3 is 14 amino acids long. The germline CDR1 and CDR2 sequences are SQVTM and ANQGSEA.

This clonotype was recorded a few times. The chain joins TRBV20-1 to TRBJ1-2, with 10 bases fitting TRBD1. The length of the CDR3 is 14 residues. Germline lookup yields CDR1 DFQATT and CDR2 SNEGSKA (reference sequence). V lost 1 base to trimming and J lost 8 bases; unmatched junction nucleotides: 7. The CDR3 is CSARVPGQGGGYTF. In DNA form, the CDR3 reads TGCAGTGCTAGAGTCCCAGGACAGGGGGGGGGCTACACCTTC.

The J gene is TRBJ1-2, the V gene TRBV12-3 or TRBV12-4, with TRBD1 matching 9 bases. The junction had 7 bases not matched to a gene; V was cut back by 7 bases and J by 4 bases. This CDR3 region has 14 residues. CDR3 amino acids: CASTETGGAYGYTF. The CDR3 DNA follows: TGTGCCAGCACCGAGACAGGGGGAGCCTATGGCTACACCTTC.

This clonotype has only a few counts. The rearrangement joins TRBV6-1 to TRBJ1-5, with D possibly being TRBD1 (6 bases). V lost 6 bases and J 6 bases, leaving 15 bases between the germline ends. The CDR3 loop spans 14 amino acids. Germline lookup yields CDR1 MNHNS and CDR2 SASEGT. This CDR3 is CASRPPGVGQPQHF. The CDR3 nucleotides are TGTGCCAGCAGACCCCCAGGGGTGGGTCAGCCCCAGCATTTT.